A selection of T cell receptor beta chains follows, all from one sample in a study of CD8 T cells in acute hepatitis C reinfection. Data came from immunoSEQ multiplex PCR; TCRdb stores just in-frame clones and leaves some out. Counted here are 30,000 to 45,000 clones, approximately 85% occurring once; the ten biggest clones make up approximately 9.9%. What was sequenced was naive CD8+ T cells from PBMCs. The receptors originated from a woman under 30 who spontaneously cleared hepatitis C infection. Both conserved end residues are part of each CDR3. The order of the fields is CDR3 length, D gene, clone size, J gene, V gene, CDR3 protein, CDR3 DNA. D genes are given only for firm matches. Size values are once, few and many counts, or a class for expanded clones, and some rows have none.

14,.,.,TRBJ2-3,TRBV6-1,CASSEYRATDTQYF,TGTGCCAGCAGTGAATACAGAGCGACAGATACGCAGTATTTT
15,TRBD2,once,TRBJ2-7,TRBV5-4,CASSLEASGGPEQYF,TGTGCCAGCAGCTTGGAGGCTAGCGGGGGCCCGGAGCAGTACTTC
13,.,.,TRBJ1-2,TRBV28,CASISAGFYGYTF,TGTGCCAGCATTTCAGCAGGGTTCTATGGCTACACCTTC
14,TRBD1,.,TRBJ2-1,TRBV7-6,CASSTWDRDNEQFF,TGTGCCAGCAGCACTTGGGACAGAGACAATGAGCAGTTCTTC
12,.,once,TRBJ2-7,TRBV2,CASLLQVDEQYF,TGTGCCAGCCTCTTACAGGTGGACGAGCAGTACTTC
14,.,.,TRBJ1-3,TRBV11-2,CASSPQGYGNTIYF,TGTGCCAGCAGCCCACAGGGTTATGGAAACACCATATATTTT
15,.,.,TRBJ2-7,TRBV5-4,CASSTSQGPLYEQYF,TGTGCCAGCAGCACCTCCCAAGGTCCCCTCTACGAGCAGTACTTC
12,.,few,TRBJ1-2,TRBV29-1,CSVGKEIYGYTF,TGCAGCGTTGGTAAAGAAATCTATGGCTACACCTTC
10,.,once,TRBJ2-7,TRBV2,CASRAYEQYF,TGTGCCAGCAGAGCATACGAGCAGTACTTC
17,.,.,TRBJ1-3,TRBV7-6,CASSLAFQSFSGNTIYF,TGTGCCAGCAGCTTAGCTTTCCAGAGCTTCTCTGGAAACACCATATATTTT
15,TRBD1,once,TRBJ2-7,TRBV6-6,CASSWGQGGVHEQYF,TGTGCCAGCAGTTGGGGACAGGGGGGCGTCCACGAGCAGTACTTC
13,.,.,TRBJ1-5,TRBV15,CATNDYSNQPQHF,TGTGCCACCAACGATTATAGCAATCAGCCCCAGCATTTT
18,.,.,TRBJ2-6,TRBV11-3,CASSLDYGTNSGANVLTF,TGTGCCAGCAGCTTAGATTATGGGACAAACTCTGGGGCCAACGTCCTGACTTTC
15,.,.,TRBJ1-6,TRBV5-6,CASSPGQNQNSPLHF,TGTGCCAGCAGCCCCGGACAGAACCAGAATTCACCCCTCCACTTT
15,.,.,TRBJ2-1,TRBV9,CASSEDGRPYNEQFF,TGTGCCAGCAGCGAAGACGGCCGTCCCTACAATGAGCAGTTCTTC
14,TRBD1,.,TRBJ2-2,TRBV7-8,CASSADRATGELFF,TGTGCCAGCAGCGCGGACAGGGCGACCGGGGAGCTGTTTTTT
14,.,.,TRBJ1-2,TRBV2,CASTTGGPHFGYTF,TGTGCCAGCACTACCGGGGGGCCCCATTTTGGCTACACCTTC
13,.,.,TRBJ2-1,TRBV14,CASSQGTGDEQFF,TGTGCCAGCAGCCAAGGGACCGGGGATGAGCAGTTCTTC
13,TRBD1,.,TRBJ2-7,TRBV14,CASSPGQVREQYF,TGTGCCAGCAGCCCCGGACAGGTTCGGGAGCAGTACTTC
16,TRBD2,.,TRBJ2-7,TRBV4-1,CASRQDSGSMGYEQYF,TGCGCCAGCAGACAAGATAGCGGGAGCATGGGCTACGAGCAGTACTTC
11,.,.,TRBJ2-1,TRBV29-1,CTSGRDNEQFF,TGCACCTCCGGACGGGACAATGAGCAGTTCTTC
12,.,.,TRBJ1-1,TRBV7-2,CASRWGSAEAFF,TGTGCCAGCAGATGGGGTTCGGCTGAAGCTTTCTTT
13,.,few,TRBJ1-2,TRBV7-9,CASSQRVRDGYTF,TGTGCCAGCAGCCAGAGGGTTCGCGATGGCTACACCTTC
13,TRBD1,.,TRBJ2-7,TRBV10-1,CASSPGQDYEQYF,TGCGCCAGCAGTCCTGGACAGGACTACGAGCAGTACTTC
17,TRBD1,.,TRBJ1-2,TRBV2,CASSDGGTDSSNYGYTF,TGTGCCAGCAGTGATGGCGGGACAGACTCTTCTAACTATGGCTACACCTTC
14,.,.,TRBJ2-5,TRBV13,CASSFGGMPVTQYF,TGTGCCAGCAGCTTCGGGGGTATGCCGGTCACCCAGTACTTC
14,TRBD2,.,TRBJ2-1,TRBV6-1,CASSLAGLNNEQFF,TGTGCCAGCAGTTTAGCGGGCCTCAACAATGAGCAGTTCTTC
19,.,.,TRBJ2-1,TRBV29-1,CSVEGADINRRPWYNEQFF,TGCAGCGTTGAAGGGGCGGACATCAACCGGAGGCCGTGGTACAATGAGCAGTTCTTC
13,.,few,TRBJ2-4,TRBV7-2,CASRKAGSDIQYF,TGTGCCAGTAGAAAGGCCGGATCGGACATTCAGTACTTC
14,.,.,TRBJ2-7,TRBV27,CASREGQTYYEQYF,TGTGCCAGCAGGGAGGGACAGACCTACTACGAGCAGTACTTC
15,TRBD1,.,TRBJ2-3,TRBV30,CAWTVPGQGTDTQYF,TGTGCCTGGACTGTACCGGGACAGGGCACAGATACGCAGTATTTT
12,.,.,TRBJ2-7,TRBV12-5,CASGQEVDEQYF,TGTGCTAGTGGCCAGGAAGTCGACGAGCAGTACTTC
16,TRBD2,.,TRBJ2-2,TRBV10-2,CASRALAGNSGGELFF,TGCGCCAGCAGGGCACTAGCGGGAAATTCAGGCGGGGAGCTGTTTTTT
14,.,.,TRBJ2-1,TRBV7-8,CASSGWGGQDEQFF,TGTGCCAGCAGCGGATGGGGAGGACAGGATGAGCAGTTCTTC
15,TRBD2,.,TRBJ2-7,TRBV7-2,CASSFISGLTYEQYF,TGTGCCAGCAGCTTTATTAGCGGGCTCACATACGAGCAGTACTTC
16,TRBD1,once,TRBJ1-5,TRBV27,CASSAPKKGASQPQHF,TGTGCCAGCAGTGCCCCCAAAAAGGGGGCGTCTCAGCCCCAGCATTTT
18,TRBD1,.,TRBJ1-2,TRBV10-3,CAISEANLYPTGGLGYTF,TGTGCCATCAGTGAGGCCAACCTTTATCCTACAGGGGGTTTAGGCTACACCTTC
12,.,.,TRBJ1-5,TRBV7-6,CASSLAGQPQHF,TGTGCCAGCAGCTTAGCCGGACAGCCCCAGCATTTT
16,TRBD2,.,TRBJ2-2,TRBV5-6,CASSLWAGGPPGELFF,TGTGCCAGCAGCTTGTGGGCGGGAGGGCCTCCCGGGGAGCTGTTTTTT
15,.,.,TRBJ2-7,TRBV5-5,CASCTGDFPLGEQYF,TGTGCCAGCTGTACAGGGGACTTCCCCCTCGGCGAGCAGTACTTC
17,TRBD2,.,TRBJ2-2,TRBV9,CASSASGRPSYTGELFF,TGTGCCAGCAGCGCTAGCGGGAGGCCTTCATACACCGGGGAGCTGTTTTTT
13,.,.,TRBJ1-5,TRBV10-3,CAIKQGTNQPQHF,TGTGCCATAAAACAGGGAACTAATCAGCCCCAGCATTTT
15,.,.,TRBJ2-5,TRBV6-1,CASSAGTVRGETQYF,TGTGCCAGCAGCGCGGGGACAGTCCGAGGGGAGACCCAGTACTTC
17,.,.,TRBJ2-6,TRBV5-1,CASSFPGVTSGANVLTF,TGCGCCAGCAGCTTCCCAGGAGTGACCTCTGGGGCCAACGTCCTGACTTTC
11,.,.,TRBJ2-7,TRBV29-1,CSVDDSYEQYF,TGCAGCGTTGATGACAGCTACGAGCAGTACTTC
16,.,.,TRBJ2-3,TRBV9,CASSVEDGPGADTQYF,TGTGCCAGCAGCGTGGAGGACGGGCCCGGGGCAGATACGCAGTATTTT
19,.,once,TRBJ2-2,TRBV7-3,CASSQSGWGRLDGTGELFF,TGTGCCAGCAGCCAGTCGGGGTGGGGACGACTAGATGGGACCGGGGAGCTGTTTTTT
14,.,.,TRBJ2-1,TRBV27,CASSPASSYNEQFF,TGTGCCAGCTCCCCGGCCTCCTCCTACAATGAGCAGTTCTTC
15,TRBD1,few,TRBJ1-2,TRBV5-5,CASSPKGQGNYGYTF,TGTGCCAGCAGCCCAAAGGGACAGGGGAACTATGGCTACACCTTC
13,.,.,TRBJ2-7,TRBV7-9,CASSLLGDHEQYF,TGTGCCAGCAGCTTACTCGGCGACCACGAGCAGTACTTC
17,TRBD2,.,TRBJ2-3,TRBV29-1,CSVEEMGGGPLMDTQYF,TGCAGCGTTGAAGAAATGGGCGGGGGACCCCTAATGGATACGCAGTATTTT
15,TRBD1,once,TRBJ1-2,TRBV9,CASSVDRGRDYGYTF,TGTGCCAGCAGCGTAGACAGGGGGCGCGACTATGGCTACACCTTC
14,TRBD1,.,TRBJ1-5,TRBV9,CASSGLQGPKPQHF,TGTGCCAGCAGCGGCCTACAGGGGCCCAAGCCCCAGCATTTT
14,.,once,TRBJ1-2,TRBV27,CASSLGGPLYGYTF,TGTGCCAGCAGTTTGGGGGGACCTCTCTATGGCTACACCTTC
16,.,once,TRBJ1-4,TRBV23-1,CASSQSQRGTNEKLFF,TGCGCCAGCAGTCAATCGCAAAGGGGAACTAATGAAAAACTGTTTTTT
14,TRBD1,.,TRBJ2-2,TRBV10-1,CASSGDRTSGELFF,TGCGCCAGCAGTGGGGACAGAACGTCCGGGGAGCTGTTTTTT
13,.,.,TRBJ1-3,TRBV15,CATGDIVGNTIYF,TGTGCCACCGGGGACATAGTAGGAAACACCATATATTTT
15,.,.,TRBJ2-7,TRBV7-9,CASSNTGLSSYEQYF,TGTGCCAGCAGCAATACCGGACTTTCCTCCTACGAGCAGTACTTC
12,.,.,TRBJ1-2,TRBV21-1,CASSKVGGGYTF,TGTGCCAGCAGCAAAGTTGGGGGCGGCTACACCTTC
13,.,.,TRBJ1-5,TRBV7-9,CASSLPSGQPQHF,TGTGCCAGCAGCTTGCCTTCCGGTCAGCCCCAGCATTTT